Sequencing of this TCR beta chain was carried out in a study of breast tumors, draining lymph nodes, adjacent tissues. Study-wide findings and caveats: Tumor T cell lymph node origin was a supported hypothesis, not proven.

One entry per CDR3 protein results from TCRdb running MiXCR on the multiplex PCR reads. The repertoire holds about 15,000 distinct CDR3 sequences, with around 57% as singletons. With 9 bases clipped from V and 7 bases from J, the junction kept 10 bases outside the gene matches. The length of the CDR3 is 13 residues. Germline V gives CDR1 LNHDA, CDR2 SQIVND (reference sequence). On this clonotype: Its target is not known. This may be a read error: a much more frequent sequence differs by one nucleotide. No conserved phenylalanine or tryptophan ends this CDR3, so it is likely a read error.

The J gene is TRBJ1-1, the V gene TRBV19, with 8 bases fitting TRBD1. Sequencing was carried out using tumor-adjacent breast tissue. The sequence derives from a female donor with breast cancer. Some clones in this sample may be carry-over from other donors' samples. CDR3 nucleotide sequence: TGTGCCAGCCGACAGGGGAGGGGATTTGAAGCTTTCTCT. The encoded protein is CASRQGRGFEAFS.